The rows below give T cell receptor beta chains drawn from one sample of a study of sequential checkpoint blockade in melanoma. Generated by immunoSEQ multiplex PCR, the TCRdb table keeps only in-frame clones and is missing some. The sample holds some 18,000 clones, around 72% seen once. The sequenced sample was tumor tissue (inferred from file names), obtained from a patient given nivolumab and ipilimumab in sequence. All receptors come from a human donor with melanoma. The CDR3 runs from the conserved cysteine through the conserved F or W. D genes are given only for firm matches. A clone size is listed for some rows: how often the clone was seen (once, few, many), or a class if it is expanded.

v_call	clone_size	j_call	d_call	cdr3_aa	cdr3_nt
TRBV27	.	TRBJ2-1	.	CASSFLVTAWLGEQFF	TGTGCCAGCAGTTTTCTGGTTACTGCGTGGTTGGGTGAGCAGTTCTTC
TRBV4-1	few	TRBJ1-2	TRBD1	CASSQTGGSLFGYTF	TGCGCCAGCAGCCAGACAGGGGGCTCACTCTTCGGCTACACCTTC
TRBV19	.	TRBJ2-5	TRBD2	CASSSSSGGAWETQYF	TGTGCCAGTAGTTCGTCTAGCGGGGGGGCTTGGGAGACCCAGTACTTC
TRBV11-3	.	TRBJ2-7	.	CASSPKGEAYEQYF	TGTGCCAGCAGCCCTAAGGGGGAGGCCTACGAGCAGTACTTC
TRBV30	.	TRBJ2-1	.	CAWSVRQYNEQFF	TGTGCCTGGAGTGTACGACAGTACAATGAGCAGTTCTTC
TRBV29-1	.	TRBJ2-7	.	CSVMTDGTYEQYF	TGCAGCGTTATGACGGACGGAACCTACGAGCAGTACTTC
TRBV19	few	TRBJ1-6	.	CASSSTDQPSYNSPLHF	TGTGCCAGTAGTTCGACAGACCAACCCTCCTATAATTCACCCCTCCACTTT
TRBV7-5	few	TRBJ2-3	.	CASSWGGSGTDTQYF	TGTGCCAGCAGCTGGGGAGGGAGTGGGACAGATACGCAGTATTTT
TRBV30	.	TRBJ1-4	.	CAWAPPRGTRATNEKLFF	TGTGCCTGGGCCCCCCCACGGGGCACGCGAGCAACTAATGAAAAACTGTTTTTT
TRBV19	.	TRBJ2-3	.	CASSITGVYTDTQYF	TGTGCCAGTAGTATAACCGGAGTATACACAGATACGCAGTATTTT
TRBV7-1	.	TRBJ2-3	.	CASSLQGGSTDTQYF	TGTGCCAGCAGCTTACAGGGCGGGAGCACAGATACGCAGTATTTT
TRBV19	.	TRBJ2-3	.	CASSIDRGTDTQYF	TGTGCCAGTAGTATAGATAGGGGCACAGATACGCAGTATTTT
TRBV15	.	TRBJ2-6	.	CATSGGGYGANVLTF	TGTGCCACCAGCGGAGGTGGTTATGGGGCCAACGTCCTGACTTTC
TRBV4-1	few	TRBJ2-7	TRBD1	CASSQLLGQGYYEQYF	TGCGCCAGCAGCCAACTACTCGGACAGGGATACTACGAGCAGTACTTC
TRBV9	medium-sized	TRBJ2-2	.	CASSVGVSPSGELFF	TGTGCCAGCAGCGTAGGGGTTTCCCCCTCCGGGGAGCTGTTTTTT
TRBV19	once	TRBJ1-1	.	CASSILEGLGTEAFF	TGTGCCAGTAGTATTTTGGAGGGCCTGGGAACTGAAGCTTTCTTT
TRBV5-1	.	TRBJ1-1	TRBD1	CASSTYRGGTEAFF	TGCGCCAGCAGCACATACAGGGGGGGCACTGAAGCTTTCTTT
TRBV15	.	TRBJ2-1	TRBD2	CATSPLAGSYNEQFF	TGTGCCACCAGCCCCCTAGCGGGCAGCTACAATGAGCAGTTCTTC
TRBV6-8	.	TRBJ2-1	.	CASSYSNVGSGYEQFF	TGTGCCAGCAGTTACTCGAACGTCGGAAGCGGGTATGAGCAGTTCTTC
TRBV5-1	few	TRBJ2-1	TRBD2	CASSLEMLAGGPGGYNEQFF	TGCGCCAGCAGCTTGGAGATGTTAGCGGGAGGGCCGGGCGGTTACAATGAGCAGTTCTTC
TRBV27	.	TRBJ2-7	TRBD2	CASSITSGAGEQYF	TGTGCCAGCAGTATTACTAGCGGGGCGGGCGAGCAGTACTTC
TRBV15	.	TRBJ2-3	.	CATSRGRIRPSTDTQYF	TGTGCCACCAGCAGAGGTCGGATAAGACCTAGCACAGATACGCAGTATTTT
TRBV9	once	TRBJ2-1	.	CASVRLTGQQFF	TGTGCCAGCGTGCGTTTGACGGGTCAGCAGTTCTTC
TRBV9	few	TRBJ2-1	.	CASSVDVGRNEQFF	TGTGCCAGCAGCGTAGATGTAGGGCGCAATGAGCAGTTCTTC
TRBV19	.	TRBJ2-2	TRBD2	CASRDWGGDTGELFF	TGTGCCAGTAGGGACTGGGGAGGGGACACCGGGGAGCTGTTTTTT
TRBV1	.	TRBJ1-3	.	CASSLGEGAAGNTIYF	TGCGCCAGCAGCCTAGGGGAGGGGGCTGCGGGAAACACCATATATTTT
TRBV2	.	TRBJ2-2	.	CASSLLRDTGELFF	TGTGCCAGCAGCCTCCTCCGGGACACCGGGGAGCTGTTTTTT
TRBV29-1	.	TRBJ2-6	.	CSAILNSGANVLTF	TGCAGCGCAATTTTGAACTCTGGGGCCAACGTCCTGACTTTC
TRBV19	once	TRBJ2-5	.	CATQNRAGETQYF	TGTGCAACCCAAAACAGGGCGGGGGAGACCCAGTACTTC
TRBV18	few	TRBJ2-7	.	CASSPLPPQRTSYEQYF	TGTGCCAGCTCACCACTCCCTCCCCAGAGGACGTCCTACGAGCAGTACTTC
TRBV19	.	TRBJ2-7	TRBD2	CATSSGTSGYEQYF	TGTGCCACCTCATCCGGGACTAGCGGTTACGAGCAGTACTTC
TRBV10-2	.	TRBJ1-5	TRBD1	CASRGQGYNQPQHF	TGCGCCAGCCGGGGACAGGGCTACAATCAGCCCCAGCATTTT
TRBV10-3	.	TRBJ2-1	.	CAIRPPVSNEQFF	TGTGCCATCAGGCCGCCCGTAAGCAATGAGCAGTTCTTC
TRBV9	.	TRBJ1-1	.	CASREMNTEAFF	TGTGCCAGCAGAGAGATGAACACTGAAGCTTTCTTT
TRBV18	.	TRBJ2-4	TRBD1	CASSSDRGKNIQYF	TGTGCCAGCTCATCCGACAGGGGTAAAAACATTCAGTACTTC
TRBV9	few	TRBJ2-1	.	CASSVAPADSYNEQFF	TGTGCCAGCAGCGTAGCCCCAGCGGACTCCTACAATGAGCAGTTCTTC
TRBV6-7	few	TRBJ2-7	.	CASSYSRTASYEQYF	TGTGCCAGCAGTTACTCGAGGACAGCATCCTACGAGCAGTACTTC
TRBV18	.	TRBJ2-2	.	CASSPNWEHTGELFF	TGTGCCAGCTCACCGAATTGGGAGCACACCGGGGAGCTGTTTTTT
TRBV5-1	.	TRBJ1-2	TRBD1	CASSLDGQGQGGYTF	TGCGCCAGCAGCTTGGACGGACAGGGTCAGGGTGGCTACACCTTC
TRBV6-8	.	TRBJ2-7	TRBD2	CATMGLAGVLAYEQYF	TGTGCCACCATGGGACTAGCGGGAGTCTTGGCCTACGAGCAGTACTTC
TRBV19	.	TRBJ2-1	TRBD2	CASSHSGGNEQFF	TGTGCCAGTAGCCATAGCGGGGGCAATGAGCAGTTCTTC
TRBV30	.	TRBJ1-3	.	CAWSARGRVSGNTIYF	TGTGCCTGGAGTGCACGGGGACGGGTCTCTGGAAACACCATATATTTT
TRBV7-1	.	TRBJ2-1	.	CASSFLGLVEQFF	TGTGCCAGCAGCTTTCTTGGGTTAGTTGAGCAGTTCTTC
TRBV28	few	TRBJ1-2	TRBD1	CASTSQGTGYTF	TGTGCCAGCACCTCACAGGGGACTGGCTACACCTTC
TRBV30	.	TRBJ2-1	TRBD2	CAWSVGLAEYNEQFF	TGTGCCTGGAGTGTAGGGCTAGCGGAATACAATGAGCAGTTCTTC
TRBV14	.	TRBJ2-5	.	CVSSQRVGQQETQYF	TGTGTCAGCAGCCAACGAGTTGGACAGCAAGAGACCCAGTACTTC
TRBV12-5	.	TRBJ1-5	.	CASTSGRVNQPQHF	TGTGCCTCCACGAGCGGCAGGGTTAATCAGCCCCAGCATTTT
TRBV19	.	TRBJ2-5	TRBD2	CASNRAGEETQYF	TGTGCCAGTAACCGAGCGGGAGAAGAGACCCAGTACTTC
TRBV30	.	TRBJ2-3	TRBD1	CAWGTGAPDTQYF	TGTGCCTGGGGGACAGGGGCCCCAGATACGCAGTATTTT
TRBV6-8	.	TRBJ2-5	TRBD2	CASSYWSRAGGETQYF	TGTGCCAGCAGTTACTGGTCCAGGGCGGGAGGAGAGACCCAGTACTTC
TRBV25-1	.	TRBJ2-3	TRBD2	CASRKAGGSTDTQYF	TGTGCCAGCCGGAAAGCGGGAGGGAGCACAGATACGCAGTATTTT